A single TCR beta chain is shown here with its context. The clone's antigen remains unknown. There are no base qualities to consult, and no much larger clone falls within one base. This sample is drawn from a study of T cell responses to AZD1222 COVID-19 vaccine (dated by TCRdb to about 2021). Regarding the complete study: AZD1222 recipients with second doses at about 4 weeks or about 12 weeks were pooled, because spike-specific TCR depth and breadth did not differ between schedules. TCR sequencing covered over 230 trial participants: 200 to 210 given two doses of AZD1222 and approximately 25 given two doses of MenACWY control vaccine. Trial participants were enrolled by age into 18-55, 56-69 and 70-plus year subgroups, with roughly 160, 29 and 62 TCR-sequenced participants respectively. What the research found in general, with its limitations: Participants were mostly white British and included more females than males, and it was suggested by the authors that clonal diversity may have been underestimated. Because no samples from the day 14 peak response were available, repertoires could be characterized only after the peak T cell response. Only six AZD1222 recipients were SARS-CoV-2 seropositive at baseline, limiting conclusions about previously exposed vaccinees. Vaccine-associated CD4 TCRs spanned the whole spike protein, with dominant responses in regions 160-218 and 743-854. Spike-specific TCR breadth and depth rose significantly after two AZD1222 doses compared with day 0 and with MenACWY recipients. Epitopes outside the regions mutated in the B.1.351 and B.1.1.7 variants were reportedly recognized by nearly half of the unique spike-specific TCRs. In the small 56-69-year group, the increase in depth fell short of significance, most likely because of low power.

V is clipped by 3 bases and J by 4 bases, and the sequence between their germline boundaries is 8 bases long. Its CDR3 holds 13 amino acids, cysteine through phenylalanine. The read is trimmed to its CDR3 DNA, 39 bases read in frame from base 1. Looking up the germline V gene yields CDR1 KGHDR and CDR2 SFDVKD. The CDR3 regions of human TCRbeta chains were analyzed by immunosequencing. The source study handled its data this way. TCRs in the repertoires were matched against a reference library of SARS-CoV-2-specific TCRs that had been generated with the MIRA antigen-specificity platform. Breadth was defined as the fraction of unique TCRs that were SARS-CoV-2-associated, and depth was defined as the fraction of total T cells that were SARS-CoV-2-associated. Each spike-specific TCR was assigned to its reactive spike region and to a CD4 or CD8 class using the MIRA data. Log10-transformed breadth and depth values were compared by one-way ANOVA with Sidak's multiple comparisons tests. TCRdb provides this immuneACCESS table in a form limited to in-frame rearrangements. Some clones are lacking; in checked studies, under half of them reflect an unresolved V gene, and why the rest are absent is not known. V and J calls and clone size are given by that table; D and trimming were obtained from the DNA. For this sample there are approximately 150,000 clones; more than 85% appear just once. 2.3% of the sample is taken by the ten largest.

The time point label of this sample denotes: baseline before first vaccination. The vaccinee samples were drawn from two UK trials, COV001 and COV002, one of which was a single-blind randomized controlled phase 2/3 trial testing AZD1222 (ChAdOx1 nCoV-19) in healthy adults. Trial participant PBMC samples were collected at day 0 and day 28 after the second dose for TCRbeta chain sequencing. The sequencing here drew on peripheral blood, taken on day 0 of AZD1222 vaccination. The rearranged chain carries TRBV24-1 and TRBJ1-2, with the identity of the D gene unclear. This receptor was taken from an adult in good health. The sequenced DNA: TGTGCCACCAGTGATATTCAAGGCTATGGCTACACCTTC. Its amino acids are CATSDIQGYGYTF.